Included here is one T cell receptor (beta chain) sequence, with context. Its matching antigen is unknown. The data originate from a study of OX40 agonist ivuxolimab in advanced cancers. About the study: Partial responses were recorded for three patients, including one with hepatocellular carcinoma and two with cutaneous melanoma.

The CDR3 extends over 16 amino acids. V gave up 3 bases and J gave up 3 bases, with 17 bases separating them. Per the germline V gene, CDR1 is LNHDA and CDR2 is SQIVND (reference sequence). Libraries were prepared by immunoSEQ multiplex PCR; TCRdb keeps only in-frame clonotypes and omits some of them. There are roughly 93,000 clones in the sample; roughly 94% occur only once, and 0.45% to 0.55% lies in the top ten. Exclusion of a patient followed from autoimmune disease history or systemic immunosuppression. Overall study results and limits: No antigen was identified for the clonally expanded peripheral T cells. Also present in some nonresponders was a low level of normalized T-cell clonal expansion.

This chain connects TRBV19 to TRBJ1-1, with TRBD1 as a possible D gene (5 bases). The clonotype was recovered from an adult with an advanced solid tumor such as melanoma, head and neck, liver or kidney cancer. The specimen was CD4+ or CD8+ T cells sorted from blood, collected in a trial of the OX40 agonist ivuxolimab. The CDR3 DNA reads TGTGCCAGTAGTATCTGGGGCAGCCCTTCCCACACTGAAGCTTTCTTT. Its protein product is CASSIWGSPSHTEAFF.